This record covers a single TCR beta chain. The sample comes from a study of blood T cell repertoires in COVID-19. Study summary: Spain, Italy and the United States supplied samples that represented acute and convalescent COVID-19. Nucleic acid was either cDNA or gDNA, and it came from T cells, B-cell-depleted T cells, or PBMCs.

In the authors' methods: Reference gene primer amplification gave nucleated cell count estimates. Sequenced by immunoSEQ multiplex PCR; TCRdb stores in-frame clones only, minus some. That table supplies the V and J calls and clone size; D and trimming were determined from the DNA. Here the sample spans about 670,000 clones, 80% to 90% being singletons. The CDR3 is 15 residues long. The germline V gene has CDR1 MNHEY and CDR2 SMNVEV (reference sequence). The germline V and J ends were trimmed by 8 bases and 4 bases, with 17 bases remaining between them. Sequenced input: peripheral blood. J is TRBJ2-2 and V is TRBV27, with D maybe TRBD2 (5 bases). The clonotype originates from a woman aged 18-29 years with acute or convalescent COVID-19. DNA for the CDR3: TGTGCCAGCCTAGTTCGTGAGGGAAGCACCGGGGAGCTGTTTTTT. This sequence encodes CASLVREGSTGELFF.